A selection of T cell receptor beta chains follows, all from one sample in a study of OX40 agonist ivuxolimab in advanced cancers. Method: immunoSEQ multiplex PCR; TCRdb's copy keeps in-frame clones and lacks some. The data show 50,000 to 80,000 clones, with 91% seen just once and less than 6% held by the top ten. Here the sequenced sample was CD4+ or CD8+ T cells sorted from blood, taken in a trial of the OX40 agonist ivuxolimab. The receptors here all came from an adult with an advanced solid tumor such as melanoma, head and neck, liver or kidney cancer. Each CDR3 is given with its conserved first and last residue. The D gene is left open where the match is weak. Only some rows state a clone size, as once, few, many or a class for expanded clones.

TRBD2 | TRBJ2-7 | TRBV7-9 | NA | CASSSGLAGAYEQYF | TGTGCCAGCAGCTCGGGACTAGCGGGTGCCTACGAGCAGTACTTC
NA | TRBJ1-1 | TRBV28 | NA | CATRFSLMNTEAFF | TGTGCCACACGTTTCTCTTTAATGAACACTGAAGCTTTCTTT
TRBD2 | TRBJ2-3 | TRBV15 | NA | CATSRMGLAGSDTQYF | TGTGCCACCAGCAGAATGGGACTAGCGGGATCAGATACGCAGTATTTT
NA | TRBJ1-4 | TRBV9 | few | CASSVRGETDEKLFF | TGTGCCAGCAGCGTACGGGGAGAGACCGATGAAAAACTGTTTTTT
NA | TRBJ1-4 | TRBV18 | few | CASSPTSGLADEKLFF | TGTGCCAGCTCACCGACATCCGGGCTAGCGGATGAAAAACTGTTTTTT
NA | TRBJ1-1 | TRBV2 | NA | CASRTIDRYPFF | TGTGCCAGCAGGACCATTGACAGATATCCTTTCTTT
TRBD1 | TRBJ1-3 | TRBV6-5 | NA | CASRPTGWGNTIYF | TGTGCCAGCAGACCGACAGGGTGGGGAAACACCATATATTTT
NA | TRBJ2-7 | TRBV4-1 | NA | CASRHEEQYF | TGCGCCAGCCGGCATGAGGAGCAGTACTTC
NA | TRBJ2-3 | TRBV27 | NA | CASSFWGGTDTQYF | TGTGCCAGCAGTTTTTGGGGGGGCACAGATACGCAGTATTTT
TRBD2 | TRBJ2-2 | TRBV27 | NA | CASSFLSYGTSTGELFF | TGTGCCAGCAGTTTTCTGTCTTACGGGACTAGCACCGGGGAGCTGTTTTTT
TRBD2 | TRBJ2-7 | TRBV5-1 | NA | CASSPMAGEAYEQYF | TGCGCCAGCAGCCCCATGGCGGGGGAGGCCTACGAGCAGTACTTC
NA | TRBJ2-1 | TRBV5-4 | NA | CASSLGQGRDEQFF | TGTGCCAGCAGCTTGGGCCAGGGCCGGGATGAGCAGTTCTTC
NA | TRBJ1-5 | TRBV19 | NA | CASSIGKGRGLNQPQHF | TGTGCCAGTAGTATAGGAAAGGGCAGGGGCCTTAATCAGCCCCAGCATTTT